These 19 T cell receptor beta chains came from one sample sequenced in a study of blood T cell repertoires in COVID-19. The method was immunoSEQ multiplex PCR; TCRdb's version includes in-frame clones alone and lacks a portion of them. The sample holds about 220,000 clones, 80% to 90% seen once. The sample was PBMCs or T cells enriched from blood (not recorded which). These receptors were obtained from a woman aged 18 to 35 in a cohort exposed to, infected with or recovered from COVID-19 (not recorded which).

This chain links TRBV2 with TRBJ1-1; the D gene is possibly TRBD1 (6 bases). The V gene's germline CDR1 is SNHLY and CDR2 FYNNEI. The CDR3 loop spans 15 amino acids. The V end lost 3 bases, the J end lost 5 bases, and 16 bases lay between the germline ends. The CDR3 here is CASSEDSPPWTEAFF. CDR3 in DNA: TGTGCCAGCAGTGAGGACAGTCCCCCGTGGACTGAAGCTTTCTTT.

CDR3 in DNA: TGTGCCAGTAGTATAACCGGACAGGGACGCGAGCAGTACTTC. Translated: CASSITGQGREQYF. The chain is built from TRBV19 and TRBJ2-7, with 8 bases matching TRBD1. V was pared by 2 bases and J by 6 bases, with 6 bases of the junction left unmatched. The CDR3 sequence is 14 residues long. Germline V gene lookup returns CDR1 LNHDA and CDR2 SQIVND (reference sequence).

The V call is TRBV28, the J call TRBJ1-5; 9 nucleotides match TRBD1. The CDR3 extends over 15 amino acids. J gave up 6 bases and V 4 bases, and 7 bases lay outside the gene matches. Germline V gives CDR1 MDHEN, CDR2 SYDVKM. CDR3 DNA sequence: TGTGCCAGCAGTTCCCCGGGACAGGGAGGTCAGCCCCAGCATTTT. Amino acids: CASSSPGQGGQPQHF.

The V call is TRBV27, the J call TRBJ2-1, with 14 bases matching TRBD2. CDR3 length equals 18 residues. The ends lost 1 base at V and 9 bases at J; junction bases unmatched: 11. Germline CDR1 MNHEY, CDR2 SMNVEV (reference sequence). CDR3 region: CASSLLGGTSGSWSEQFF. CDR3 coding DNA: TGTGCCAGCAGTTTATTGGGGGGGACTAGCGGGAGTTGGAGTGAGCAGTTCTTC.

The genes are TRBV3-1 (or the pseudogene TRBV3-2) and TRBJ2-7; a weak D match, TRBD2 (5 bases). CDR3 length equals 13 residues. Germline values: CDR1 LGHDT, CDR2 YNNKEL (reference sequence). Trimming removed 8 bases at V and 6 bases at J, with 17 bases between. The CDR3: CASRDGLGPEQYF. The CDR3 DNA reads TGTGCCAGCCGCGATGGACTGGGTCCCGAGCAGTACTTC.

V gene TRBV7-8 combines with J gene TRBJ2-3; D possibly corresponds to TRBD2 (5 bases). CDR3 size: 13 residues. Trimming took 3 bases from V and 4 from J, leaving 8 bases between them. Germline CDR1 is SGHVS and CDR2 is FQNEAQ. The CDR3 sequence: CASSFGGPDTQYF. The CDR3 DNA is TGTGCCAGCAGCTTCGGAGGCCCAGATACGCAGTATTTT.

The chain has TRBV4-1 and TRBJ1-1; D is ambiguous. The CDR3 consists of 13 residues. V lost 10 bases and J lost 0, with 12 bases in between. CDR1 and CDR2 (germline): MGHRA, YSYEKL. The CDR3 coding sequence is TGCGCCATCTCGGGTCTAATGAACACTGAAGCTTTCTTT. Protein sequence: CAISGLMNTEAFF.

V and J are TRBV9 and TRBJ1-6; TRBD1 matches 7 bases. The CDR3 is 12 amino acids. The V and J ends lost 3 bases and 13 bases, in that order; junction bases with no gene match: 4. The germline CDR1 and CDR2 sequences are SGDLS and YYNGEE. For the CDR3, the DNA is TGTGCCAGCAGCGCGTTACAGGGGCCCCTCCACTTT. Residues: CASSALQGPLHF.

V and J are TRBV24-1 and TRBJ2-5, with 8 bases aligning to TRBD1. The germline V gene encodes CDR1 KGHDR and CDR2 SFDVKD. CDR3 length: 15 amino acids. J lost 1 base, V lost 5 bases, and 5 bases had no gene match. CDR3 region: CATSGIQGVQETQYF. CDR3 bases: TGTGCCACCAGTGGTATACAGGGGGTCCAAGAGACCCAGTACTTC.

The chain joins TRBV5-4 to TRBJ2-5; weak D call: TRBD2 (6 bases). V dropped 7 bases and J dropped 3 bases, with 10 bases sitting between them. This CDR3 has 12 amino acids. The V gene's germline CDR1 is SGHNT and CDR2 YYREEE (reference sequence). As DNA, the CDR3 is TGTGCCAGCCAAAGGAGGGAAGAGACCCAGTACTTC. Residues: CASQRREETQYF.

V and J are TRBV19 and TRBJ1-5, with 7 bases that match TRBD1. Trimming cost V 6 bases and J 0 bases; bases outside gene matches: 2. The CDR3 loop spans 14 amino acids. Germline CDR1 reads LNHDA; CDR2 reads SQIVND (reference sequence). This chain's CDR3 is CASSRDSSNQPQHF. DNA of the CDR3: TGTGCCAGTAGCCGGGACAGTAGCAATCAGCCCCAGCATTTT.

The gene calls are TRBV3-1 (or the pseudogene TRBV3-2) and TRBJ2-7, with a tentative D call TRBD2 (6 bases). The CDR3 runs to 16 residues. V gave up 5 bases and J gave up 6 bases, with 23 bases separating them. Germline CDR1 is LGHDT and CDR2 is YNNKEL (reference sequence). The CDR3 region has the DNA TGTGCCAGCAGCTTACCAATGCTGGCGGGAATAGGCGAGCAGTACTTC. Its translation is CASSLPMLAGIGEQYF.

V usage is TRBV24-1 and J usage is TRBJ2-1; perhaps TRBD2 as D (5 bases). This CDR3 contains 12 residues. Per the germline V gene, CDR1 is KGHDR and CDR2 is SFDVKD. V was pared by 5 bases and J by 9 bases, with 10 bases between. The CDR3 is CATSGVGSEQFF. The CDR3 DNA reads TGTGCCACCAGTGGAGTGGGGAGTGAGCAGTTCTTC.

The chain has TRBV5-1 and TRBJ2-3; 8 bases map to TRBD2. CDR1 is SGHRS, CDR2 YFSETQ, per germline. V was clipped by 2 bases and J by 5 bases; unmatched bases: 4. The length of the CDR3 is 14 residues. CDR3 protein: CASSFTGTRDTQYF. In DNA, the CDR3 is TGCGCCAGCAGCTTTACCGGGACTAGAGATACGCAGTATTTT.

CDR3 nucleotide sequence: TGTGCCACAATCCCAGGGGGCCCGTTAAACTATGGCTACACCTTC. Protein product: CATIPGGPLNYGYTF. V usage is TRBV28 and J usage is TRBJ1-2, with 8 bases that match TRBD1. Germline-derived CDR1 and CDR2 are MDHEN and SYDVKM. Trimming cost V 10 bases and J 2 bases; bases outside gene matches: 12. The CDR3 covers 15 residues.

The V gene is TRBV5-1, the J gene TRBJ2-7; 13 nucleotides line up with TRBD2. The ends lost 4 bases at V and 2 bases at J; junction bases unmatched: 6. The CDR3 is made up of 16 amino acids. Germline V gives CDR1 SGHRS, CDR2 YFSETQ. The DNA for the CDR3 is TGCGCCAGCAGCGCTGGACTAGCGGGGGCCGCCTACGAGCAGTACTTC. Translation: CASSAGLAGAAYEQYF. Full variable domain (rest looked up from reference TRBV5-1 and TRBJ2-7): KAGVTQTPRYLIKTRGQQVTLSCSPISGHRSVSWYQQTPGQGLQFLFEYFSETQRNKGNFPGRFSGRQFSNSRSEMNVSTLELGDSALYLCASSAGLAGAAYEQYFGPGTRLTVT.

Regarding this clone: One end of the junction varies from germline; a read error may be responsible. The V gene is TRBV7-7, the J gene TRBJ2-5; D might be TRBD1 (6 bases). The germline V gene encodes CDR1 SSHAT and CDR2 FNYEAQ (reference sequence). The CDR3 extends over 15 amino acids. CDR3 in DNA: TGTGCTAGCAGTTATAGAGGACAGTACCAAGAGACCCAGTACTTC. This sequence encodes CASSYRGQYQETQYF.

V gene TRBV2 combines with J gene TRBJ1-2; D might be TRBD1 (6 bases). This CDR3 has 14 residues. Germline CDR1 and CDR2: SNHLY and FYNNEI. Trimming removed 1 base from V and 4 bases from J, with 10 bases in between. As DNA, the CDR3 is TGTGCCAGCAGTGAAGGGGGGCGCGTCTATGGCTACACCTTC. Translated, it gives CASSEGGRVYGYTF.

The V gene is TRBV13, the J gene TRBJ2-5; D is possibly TRBD2 (7 bases). The CDR3 has 13 amino acids. Trimming took 7 bases from V and 5 from J, leaving 14 bases between them. In germline, CDR1 is PRHDT, CDR2 FYEKMQ (reference sequence). The CDR3 region is CASTIQGGETQYF. CDR3 DNA sequence: TGTGCCAGCACCATACAGGGAGGGGAGACCCAGTACTTC.